This T cell receptor (beta chain) stems from a study of shared clonotypes between healthy human individuals. Study outcomes and limitations: Limited genetic and exposure-history diversity came from having few donors. The sole specimen, blood, was sampled, and tissue repertoires likely differ.

The CDR3 consists of 14 residues. V was shortened by 0 bases and J by 6 bases, with 10 bases between the two germline ends. Each of the donors was a healthy adult who was HIV-negative and had not had a recent acute infection or vaccination. TCRdb keeps only in-frame clones here, not all; method: immunoSEQ multiplex PCR. The sample lists some 1,400,000 clones, around 97% seen once, with approximately 1.2% in the top ten. On this clone: What it binds is not known.

Sequenced: naive CD4+ T cells sorted from blood. The subset was: CD45RA+ positively selected. This TCR derives from a man younger than 40 in good health. The rearrangement uses TRBV23-1 and TRBJ2-3; the D is unclear. Being an ORF, TRBV23-1 has a function that is uncertain. The CDR3 loop is CASSQSGCGDTQYF. DNA for the CDR3: TGCGCCAGCAGTCAATCAGGCTGTGGGGATACGCAGTATTTT.